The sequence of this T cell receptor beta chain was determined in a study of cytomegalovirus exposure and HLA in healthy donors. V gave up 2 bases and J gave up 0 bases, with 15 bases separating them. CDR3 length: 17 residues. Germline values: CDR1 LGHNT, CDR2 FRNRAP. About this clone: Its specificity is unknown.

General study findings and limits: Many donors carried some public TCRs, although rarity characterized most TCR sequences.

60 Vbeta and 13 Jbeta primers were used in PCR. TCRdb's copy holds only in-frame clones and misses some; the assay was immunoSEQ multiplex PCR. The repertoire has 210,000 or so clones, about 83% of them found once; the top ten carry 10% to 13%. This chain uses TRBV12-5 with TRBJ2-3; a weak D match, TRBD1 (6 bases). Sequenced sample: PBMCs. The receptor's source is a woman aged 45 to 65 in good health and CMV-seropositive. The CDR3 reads CASGLSLGQPSTDTQYF. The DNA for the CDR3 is TGTGCTAGTGGTTTGTCTCTCGGACAGCCGAGCACAGATACGCAGTATTTT. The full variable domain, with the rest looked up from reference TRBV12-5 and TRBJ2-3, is DARVTQTPRHKVTEMGQEVTMRCQPILGHNTVFWYRQTMMQGLELLAYFRNRAPLDDSGMPKDRFSAEMPDATLATLKIQPSEPRDSAVYFCASGLSLGQPSTDTQYFGPGTRLTVL.